The rows below give T cell receptor beta chains drawn from one sample of a study of blood T cell repertoires in COVID-19. The repertoire was sequenced with immunoSEQ multiplex PCR; TCRdb's copy has only in-frame clones and lacks some. Found here are around 250,000 clones, roughly 89% of them singletons; the top ten hold 2.2%. Sequenced sample: peripheral blood. These receptors were taken from a man aged 25-40 years who had recovered from COVID-19. Both conserved end residues are part of each CDR3. Each record gives: D gene, J gene, clone size, V gene, CDR3 protein, CDR3 DNA. D genes are given only for firm matches. A clone size is listed for some rows: how often the clone was seen (once, few, many), or a class if it is expanded.

>-|TRBJ1-2|-|TRBV20-1
CSASSNGYTF
TGCAGTGCTAGTTCTAATGGCTACACCTTC
>-|TRBJ1-5|once|TRBV30
CAWSVGGPQHF
TGTGCCTGGAGTGTGGGGGGGCCCCAGCATTTT
>TRBD1|TRBJ1-4|-|TRBV7-9
CASSPGQFNEKLFF
TGTGCCAGCAGCCCGGGACAGTTTAATGAAAAACTGTTTTTT
>-|TRBJ2-1|-|TRBV5-1
CASSLLQRANEQFF
TGCGCCAGCAGCTTGTTACAGCGGGCCAATGAGCAGTTCTTC
>TRBD1|TRBJ2-2|-|TRBV3-1/TRBV3-2
CASTLNRDRGVAGELFF
TGTGCCAGCACCCTCAACCGGGACAGGGGTGTCGCCGGGGAGCTGTTTTTT
>-|TRBJ2-3|-|TRBV7-7
CASSLASQATQYF
TGTGCCAGCAGCTTGGCTTCACAGGCTACGCAGTATTTT
>-|TRBJ1-1|few|TRBV5-1
CASRQFSNTEAFF
TGCGCCAGCCGACAGTTCTCGAACACTGAAGCTTTCTTT
>TRBD1|TRBJ1-5|once|TRBV19
CASSQPGGEGNQPQHF
TGTGCCAGTAGTCAGCCAGGGGGCGAGGGCAATCAGCCCCAGCATTTT
>TRBD2|TRBJ2-2|-|TRBV29-1
CSAEGLAGAGELFF
TGCAGCGCCGAGGGACTAGCGGGGGCCGGGGAGCTGTTTTTT
>-|TRBJ1-2|-|TRBV7-2
CASSLDRVYGYTF
TGTGCCAGCAGCTTAGACAGGGTCTATGGCTACACCTTC
>TRBD2|TRBJ2-3|-|TRBV29-1
CSVSGTRDTQYF
TGCAGCGTCTCCGGGACTAGAGATACGCAGTATTTT
>TRBD1|TRBJ1-4|-|TRBV5-1
CASSLGDRDWEKLFF
TGCGCCAGCAGCTTGGGTGACAGGGATTGGGAAAAACTGTTTTTT
>TRBD1|TRBJ2-7|few|TRBV14
CASSVGTGVTYEQYF
TGTGCCAGCAGCGTCGGGACAGGGGTTACCTACGAGCAGTACTTC
>-|TRBJ1-5|-|TRBV29-1
CSVEEQEGQPQHF
TGCAGCGTTGAAGAACAGGAGGGTCAGCCCCAGCATTTT
>TRBD1|TRBJ2-5|-|TRBV5-1
CASSGGQETQYF
TGCGCCAGCTCAGGGGGCCAAGAGACCCAGTACTTC
>-|TRBJ1-1|-|TRBV19
CASTVTVNTEAFF
TGTGCCAGTACCGTCACAGTGAACACTGAAGCTTTCTTT
>TRBD2|TRBJ2-7|-|TRBV3-1/TRBV3-2
CASSHLTSGPPYEQYF
TGTGCCAGCAGCCATTTGACTAGCGGGCCCCCCTACGAGCAGTACTTC